This T cell receptor (beta chain) was obtained from a study of tumor and adjacent non-tumor tissue in lung cancer. Study information: Patients comprised roughly 12 adenocarcinoma, 2 squamous cell carcinoma and 1 small cell lung cancer. Each sample yielded around 4 million productive TCRbeta reads on average.

The template was RNA from unsorted bulk tissue. More than 3 cm separated this lung sample from the edge of the tumor. For this clonotype: No conserved phenylalanine or tryptophan is present at the end of the CDR3, so a read error is the likely explanation.

The library came from three nested PCR rounds adapted from ARM-PCR protocols. Each CDR3 protein is one row after TCRdb ran MiXCR on the multiplex PCR reads. The profile shows 90,000 to 100,000 distinct CDR3 sequences, 80% of them singletons. The source material was distant non-tumor lung tissue. The TCR originated in a man aged 60-69 years with small cell lung cancer.

CDR3 sequence: CACTRLAGTDTQYL. In DNA, the CDR3 is TGTGCCTGCACTAGACTAGCAGGCACAGATACCCAGTATTTA. The V gene is TRBV6-5, the J gene TRBJ2-3; 7 bases map to TRBD2. Germline loops: CDR1 MNHEY, CDR2 SVGAGI. This CDR3 has 14 amino acids.